The next 19 T cell receptor beta chains were all read from a single sample in a study of glioma-infiltrating T cells after dendritic cell vaccination. Produced via immunoSEQ multiplex PCR; TCRdb's table is partial and in-frame only. The sample has fewer than 100,000 clones, 85% to 90% seen once; the top ten hold around 14%. The specimen was blood, collected before dendritic cell vaccination. All receptors come from a human donor with glioblastoma.

The chain links TRBV29-1 to TRBJ2-7; D is perhaps TRBD1 (6 bases). V was trimmed by 1 base and J by 5 bases, leaving 12 bases between them. CDR1 SQVTM and CDR2 ANQGSEA come from the germline V gene. This CDR3 has 13 amino acids. CDR3: CSVEGRGNHEQYF. The DNA for the CDR3 is TGCAGCGTTGAAGGCAGGGGCAACCACGAGCAGTACTTC.

The CDR3 region is CASRWGLEGLETQYF. CDR3 DNA sequence: TGTGCCAGCAGGTGGGGACTAGAAGGTTTGGAGACCCAGTACTTC. This sequence joins TRBV2 and TRBJ2-5; 8 nucleotides match TRBD2. The CDR3 sequence is 15 residues long. CDR1 and CDR2 from the germline V gene are SNHLY and FYNNEI. V was clipped by 6 bases and J by 5 bases; unmatched bases: 11.

This chain connects TRBV19 to TRBJ2-2; no definite D call. The length of the CDR3 is 14 residues. Germline V gene lookup returns CDR1 LNHDA and CDR2 SQIVND (reference sequence). The V and J ends lost 3 bases and 6 bases respectively, with 11 bases between them. The CDR3 loop is CASSIGFSSGELFF. CDR3 nucleotide sequence: TGTGCCAGTAGTATTGGCTTTTCGTCCGGGGAGCTGTTTTTT.

This rearrangement joins TRBV9 to TRBJ1-3; maybe TRBD1 (6 bases). Germline V gives CDR1 SGDLS, CDR2 YYNGEE. CDR3 size: 15 residues. V was trimmed by 3 bases and J by 3 bases, leaving 13 bases between them. CDR3 sequence reads: CASSGRGGRGNTIYF. The CDR3, as DNA: TGTGCCAGCAGCGGTAGAGGGGGTCGTGGAAACACCATATATTTT.

The rearrangement uses TRBV30 and TRBJ2-1, with TRBD1 as a possible D gene (6 bases). Trimming removed 3 bases from V and 8 bases from J, with 17 bases in between. The CDR3 consists of 14 residues. Germline V gives CDR1 GTSNPN, CDR2 SVGIG (reference sequence). The CDR3 region has the DNA TGTGCCTGGAGCCGCCCACAGGGTTGGTATGAGCAGTTCTTC. Its protein is CAWSRPQGWYEQFF.

The V gene is TRBV4-1, the J gene TRBJ2-2; D gene uncertain. Germline-derived CDR1 and CDR2 are MGHRA and YSYEKL. V was clipped by 0 bases and J by 5 bases, with 7 bases between them. The CDR3 is made up of 14 amino acids. This chain's CDR3 is CASSQDRVTGELFF. For the CDR3, the DNA is TGCGCCAGCAGCCAAGATCGGGTAACCGGGGAGCTGTTTTTT.

The rearrangement uses TRBV11-2 and TRBJ2-7; 7 bases fit TRBD1. The CDR3 has 15 amino acids. J was trimmed by 3 bases and V by 3 bases; bases with no gene match: 8. The germline CDR1 and CDR2 sequences are SGHAT and FQNNGV. The CDR3 spells CASSFRDSRLYEQYF. The DNA for the CDR3 is TGTGCCAGCAGCTTCCGGGACAGTCGTCTCTACGAGCAGTACTTC.

The chain couples TRBV6-5 to TRBJ2-1; 7 nucleotides agree with TRBD1. The V gene end was trimmed by 8 bases and the J gene end by 5 bases; junction bases not matched to a gene: 9. This CDR3 is built from 14 residues. Germline lookup yields CDR1 MNHEY and CDR2 SVGAGI. CDR3 amino acids: CASFRDRLNNEQFF. In DNA, the CDR3 is TGTGCCAGCTTCCGGGACAGATTGAACAATGAGCAGTTCTTC.

This chain uses TRBV7-2 with TRBJ1-2; no definite D call. CDR3 length: 13 residues. Trimming removed 1 base from V and 7 bases from J, with 10 bases in between. Per the germline V gene, CDR1 is SGHTA and CDR2 is FQGNSA. The CDR3 region has the DNA TGTGCCAGCAGCTTAGACGGGGTGGCTGGCTACACCTTC. Protein sequence: CASSLDGVAGYTF.

V is TRBV5-4 and J is TRBJ1-3, with TRBD1 matching 11 bases. Trimming removed 4 bases from V and 4 bases from J; junction bases left unmatched: 4. The CDR3 runs 15 residues. From germline, CDR1 is SGHNT and CDR2 YYREEE (reference sequence). CDR3 DNA sequence: TGTGCCAGCAGCCCAGGGACAGGGGGAGGAAACACCATATATTTT. Its translation is CASSPGTGGGNTIYF.

This rearrangement joins TRBV18 to TRBJ2-5; D perhaps matches TRBD2 (6 bases). The V end was cut by 2 bases, the J end by 5 bases, with 18 bases between. Germline loops: CDR1 KGHSH, CDR2 LQKENI. This CDR3 is 16 amino acids long. CDR3 bases: TGTGCCAGCTCACCAGCGGGATCAGAGGGTTGGGAGACCCAGTACTTC. Translation: CASSPAGSEGWETQYF.

This clone appeared a few times. This chain connects TRBV28 to TRBJ2-1, with 9 bases matching TRBD2. The CDR3 extends over 17 amino acids. The germline V gene has CDR1 MDHEN and CDR2 SYDVKM. Germline trimming cut 4 bases from V and 1 base from J; bases unmatched to any gene: 8. The CDR3 DNA follows: TGTGCCAGCAGTTATACTCATCTAGCGGGATCCTACAATGAGCAGTTCTTC. Its translation: CASSYTHLAGSYNEQFF. The entire variable domain, with the rest obtained from reference TRBV28 and TRBJ2-1, is as follows: DVKVTQSSRYLVKRTGEKVFLECVQDMDHENMFWYRQDPGLGLRLIYFSYDVKMKEKGDIPEGYSVSREKKERFSLILESASTNQTSMYLCASSYTHLAGSYNEQFFGPGTRLTVL.

The chain employs TRBV5-1 and TRBJ2-7; D may be TRBD2 (5 bases). CDR3 length: 15 amino acids. V was clipped by 4 bases and J by 0 bases, with 14 bases between them. CDR1 is SGHRS, CDR2 YFSETQ, per germline. This CDR3 reads CASSGGLASSYEQYF. The DNA of the CDR3 is TGCGCCAGCAGCGGAGGACTTGCGAGCTCCTACGAGCAGTACTTC. The whole variable domain, remainder taken from reference TRBV5-1 and TRBJ2-7, is KAGVTQTPRYLIKTRGQQVTLSCSPISGHRSVSWYQQTPGQGLQFLFEYFSETQRNKGNFPGRFSGRQFSNSRSEMNVSTLELGDSALYLCASSGGLASSYEQYFGPGTRLTVT.

This chain uses TRBV2 with TRBJ2-5; 10 positions agree with TRBD2. The germline V gene has CDR1 SNHLY and CDR2 FYNNEI. V lost 5 bases, J lost 4 bases, and 7 bases stayed unmatched. The CDR3 has 15 amino acids. The CDR3 loop reads CASSPRASGGETQYF. CDR3 sequence (DNA): TGTGCCAGCAGTCCGCGGGCTAGCGGGGGAGAGACCCAGTACTTC.

The V call is TRBV9, the J call TRBJ2-5, with TRBD1 matching 7 bases. CDR1 and CDR2 (germline): SGDLS, YYNGEE. This CDR3 region has 16 residues. Trimming removed 1 base from V and 1 base from J; junction bases left unmatched: 7. The CDR3 coding sequence is TGTGCCAGCAGCGTACAGTCGGGACAGCCCCAAGAGACCCAGTACTTC. This encodes CASSVQSGQPQETQYF.

The rearrangement uses TRBV6-1 and TRBJ2-3; 11 bases agree with TRBD2. The CDR3 loop spans 16 amino acids. The ends lost 0 bases at V and 3 bases at J; junction bases unmatched: 2. In germline, CDR1 is MNHNS, CDR2 SASEGT. DNA for the CDR3: TGTGCCAGCAGTGAAGCGGTAGCGGGGGGGACAGATACGCAGTATTTT. Residues: CASSEAVAGGTDTQYF.

The genes are TRBV19 and TRBJ1-4; D perhaps matches TRBD1 (5 bases). Germline lookup yields CDR1 LNHDA and CDR2 SQIVND (reference sequence). V lost 5 bases and J 1 base, leaving 20 bases between the germline ends. The CDR3 contains 18 residues. The CDR3 region has the DNA TGTGCCAGTAGTCTCCAGGGTGGAGGGACGGTAACTAATGAAAAACTGTTTTTT. Translated: CASSLQGGGTVTNEKLFF.

V is TRBV7-9 and J is TRBJ1-5; 8 bases agree with TRBD1. V shed 5 bases and J 7 bases; nucleotides not matched to a gene: 4. CDR1 and CDR2 from the germline V gene are SEHNR and FQNEAQ (reference sequence). The CDR3 has 13 amino acids. The CDR3 loop is CASSETGVQPQHF. The CDR3 DNA reads as TGTGCCAGCAGCGAGACAGGGGTCCAGCCCCAGCATTTT.

The chain recombines TRBV7-2 with TRBJ2-1; perhaps TRBD1 as D (6 bases). CDR1 SGHTA and CDR2 FQGNSA come from the germline V gene. The CDR3 is 16 amino acids. The V end was cut by 6 bases, the J end by 3 bases, with 18 bases between. The chain's CDR3 is CASSRPPPQGYNEQFF. The CDR3 nucleotides are TGTGCCAGCAGTAGACCCCCCCCACAGGGCTACAATGAGCAGTTCTTC.